This T cell receptor beta chain was obtained from a study of blood T cells in healthy people across ages. Donors ranged from about 6 to 90 years old and were healthy Caucasians in Russia. The junction had 6 bases not matched to a gene; V was cut back by 5 bases and J by 2 bases. Germline values: CDR1 SGHTA, CDR2 FQGNSA. The CDR3 contains 15 residues. This clonotype was detected a few times. Together with a sample-barcoded 5' primer, a J-beta primer mix was included in a second PCR lasting 7 to 11 cycles. TCRdb recomputed calls from the 5' RACE reads with MiXCR, one row per CDR3 protein. The profile shows approximately 800,000 distinct CDR3 sequences, about three fifths of them singletons.

The specimen sequenced was blood. The sequence came from a man aged 25 to 40 in good health. The chain is built from TRBV7-2 and TRBJ2-1, with 7 nucleotides matching TRBD2. The CDR3 region is CASSQGGSPYNEQFF. The CDR3 bases are TGTGCCAGCAGCCAAGGCGGGAGCCCCTACAATGAGCAGTTCTTC.